The 10 T cell receptor beta chains below come from one sample, sequenced in a study of blood T cell repertoires in COVID-19 (dated by TCRdb to 2019 to 2021). Library method: the immunoSEQ multiplex PCR assay. TCRdb re-hosts the immuneACCESS table, in-frame sequences only. Its copies lack some clones; in the studies checked, an unresolved V gene accounts for under half of them, and the cause for the rest is not known. The sample records fewer than 150,000 clones, over 70% of which are singletons. Of the sample, around 18% is held by the ten largest clones. The sequencing input was peripheral blood. Source of these receptors: an elderly man with acute or convalescent COVID-19.

This clone has a handful of counts. CDR3 residues: CASSYSVEGADEAFF. The CDR3 DNA reads TGTGCCAGCAGTTACTCGGTTGAGGGGGCAGATGAAGCTTTCTTT. The V call is TRBV6-2 or TRBV6-3, the J call TRBJ1-1; 7 nucleotides line up with TRBD1. Germline lookup yields CDR1 MNHEY and CDR2 SVGEGT. Trimming removed 0 bases from V and 7 bases from J; junction bases left unmatched: 8. This CDR3 contains 15 residues.

The V call is TRBV5-1, the J call TRBJ2-5, with 13 positions matching TRBD2. Germline lookup yields CDR1 SGHRS and CDR2 YFSETQ. This CDR3 is 16 amino acids long. V trimming: 3 bases; J trimming: 0 bases; junction bases outside the gene matches: 2. This chain's CDR3 is CASSSGLAGDQETQYF. Written as DNA, the CDR3 is TGCGCCAGCAGCTCAGGACTAGCGGGGGACCAAGAGACCCAGTACTTC.

The genes are TRBV30 and TRBJ1-2, with 8 bases that match TRBD1. The germline V gene has CDR1 GTSNPN and CDR2 SVGIG (reference sequence). CDR3 length equals 14 residues. The trim removed 3 bases at V and 4 bases at J, leaving 7 bases unmatched. The CDR3 bases are TGTGCCTGGAGGACTCAGGGGGCGTCCTATGGCTACACCTTC. It encodes CAWRTQGASYGYTF.

This clone has at least ten counts. The rearrangement uses TRBV7-8 and TRBJ2-1; tentatively, D is TRBD2 (5 bases). The CDR3 is 16 amino acids. The germline gives CDR1 SGHVS, CDR2 FQNEAQ. Trimming removed 3 bases at V and 3 bases at J, with 15 bases between. The CDR3 DNA reads as TGTGCCAGCAGCTTCCAATCGGGGTTCCGCTACAATGAGCAGTTCTTC. It encodes CASSFQSGFRYNEQFF. Supplemented by reference TRBV7-8 and TRBJ2-1, the full variable domain reads GAGVSQSPRYKVAKRGQDVALRCDPISGHVSLFWYQQALGQGPEFLTYFQNEAQLDKSGLPSDRFFAERPEGSVSTLKIQRTQQEDSAVYLCASSFQSGFRYNEQFFGPGTRLTVL.

The chain links TRBV18 to TRBJ1-6; D not resolved. Trimming took off 2 bases at V and 7 bases at J, with 9 bases between the two ends. The CDR3 runs to 14 residues. Germline V gene sequence: CDR1 KGHSH, CDR2 LQKENI. The CDR3 is CASSPVLANSPLHF. The CDR3 DNA reads TGTGCCAGCTCACCAGTTTTAGCAAATTCACCCCTCCACTTT. Variable domain in full (rest from reference TRBV18 and TRBJ1-6): NAGVMQNPRHLVRRRGQEARLRCSPMKGHSHVYWYRQLPEEGLKFMVYLQKENIIDESGMPKERFSAEFPKEGPSILRIQQVVRGDSAAYFCASSPVLANSPLHFGNGTRLTVT.

J is TRBJ2-7 and V is TRBV5-1, with 10 nucleotides matching TRBD1. The germline CDR1 and CDR2 sequences are SGHRS and YFSETQ. CDR3 length equals 14 residues. Germline trimming cut 3 bases from V and 6 bases from J; bases unmatched to any gene: 6. CDR3 bases: TGCGCCAGCAGCTATACCGGGACAGGGGTCGAGCAGTACTTC. It encodes CASSYTGTGVEQYF. Using reference TRBV5-1 and TRBJ2-7 for the parts outside the CDR3, the full variable domain is KAGVTQTPRYLIKTRGQQVTLSCSPISGHRSVSWYQQTPGQGLQFLFEYFSETQRNKGNFPGRFSGRQFSNSRSEMNVSTLELGDSALYLCASSYTGTGVEQYFGPGTRLTVT.

J is TRBJ1-4 and V is TRBV11-2; 7 bases match TRBD1. Germline V gene sequence: CDR1 SGHAT, CDR2 FQNNGV. Losses at the gene ends were 5 bases for V and 10 bases for J; bases not matched to a gene: 10. The CDR3 sequence is 14 residues long. CDR3 amino acids: CASSPPLSGGKLFF. The CDR3 bases are TGTGCCAGCAGCCCCCCTCTTTCAGGGGGAAAACTGTTTTTT.

The rearrangement uses TRBV6-5 and TRBJ1-6, with a tentative D call TRBD1 (5 bases). The CDR3 contains 15 residues. The V and J ends lost 6 bases and 7 bases respectively, with 16 bases between them. Looked up from germline, CDR1 is MNHEY and CDR2 is SVGAGI. DNA for the CDR3: TGTGCCAGCAGAGACAGCTTTAACGTGAATTCACCCCTCCACTTT. This sequence encodes CASRDSFNVNSPLHF.

The chain combines TRBV25-1 with TRBJ2-1, with 8 bases aligning to TRBD2. CDR3 length: 15 residues. Trimming removed 5 bases from V and 0 bases from J; junction bases left unmatched: 3. From germline, CDR1 is MGHDK and CDR2 SYGVNS. The CDR3 DNA reads TGTGCCAGCAGTCCGGCGGGGGGCTCCTACAATGAGCAGTTCTTC. Protein: CASSPAGGSYNEQFF.

This chain joins TRBV29-1 and TRBJ2-6; D gene ambiguous. The V gene's germline CDR1 is SQVTM and CDR2 ANQGSEA. V was shortened by 3 bases and J by 0 bases, with 12 bases between the two germline ends. The CDR3 spans 16 residues. This chain's CDR3 is CSVEDAPGSGANVLTF. In nucleotides, the CDR3 is TGCAGCGTTGAGGATGCACCGGGCTCTGGGGCCAACGTCCTGACTTTC.